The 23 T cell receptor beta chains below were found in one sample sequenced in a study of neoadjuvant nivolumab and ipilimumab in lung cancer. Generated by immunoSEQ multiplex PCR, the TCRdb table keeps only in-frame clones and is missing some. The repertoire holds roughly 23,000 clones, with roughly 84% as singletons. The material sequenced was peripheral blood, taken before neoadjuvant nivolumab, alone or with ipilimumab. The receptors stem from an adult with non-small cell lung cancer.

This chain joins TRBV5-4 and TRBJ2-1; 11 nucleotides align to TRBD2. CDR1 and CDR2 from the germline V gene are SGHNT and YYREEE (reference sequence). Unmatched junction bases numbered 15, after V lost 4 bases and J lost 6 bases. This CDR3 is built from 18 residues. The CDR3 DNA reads TGTGCCAGCAGCCTCGGCGGCCCGGGACTAGCGGAGCCCAATGAGCAGTTCTTC. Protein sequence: CASSLGGPGLAEPNEQFF.

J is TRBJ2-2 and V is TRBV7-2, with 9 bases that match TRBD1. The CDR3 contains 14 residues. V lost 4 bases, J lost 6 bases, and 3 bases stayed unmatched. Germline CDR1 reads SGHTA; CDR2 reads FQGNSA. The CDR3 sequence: CASSWTGEAGELFF. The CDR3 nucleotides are TGTGCCAGCAGCTGGACAGGGGAAGCCGGGGAGCTGTTTTTT.

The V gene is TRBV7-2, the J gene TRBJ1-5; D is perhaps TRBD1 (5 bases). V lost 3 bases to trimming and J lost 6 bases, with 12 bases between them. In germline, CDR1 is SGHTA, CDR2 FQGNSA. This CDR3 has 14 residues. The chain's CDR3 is CASSFGRAGQPQHF. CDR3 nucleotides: TGTGCCAGCAGCTTCGGCAGGGCGGGTCAGCCCCAGCATTTT.

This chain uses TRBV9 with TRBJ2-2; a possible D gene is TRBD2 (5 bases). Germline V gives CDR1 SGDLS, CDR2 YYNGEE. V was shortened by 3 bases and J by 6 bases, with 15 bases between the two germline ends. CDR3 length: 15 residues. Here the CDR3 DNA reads TGTGCCAGCAGCGCAAACTCCCGGGGTGCCGGGGAGCTGTTTTTT. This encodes CASSANSRGAGELFF.

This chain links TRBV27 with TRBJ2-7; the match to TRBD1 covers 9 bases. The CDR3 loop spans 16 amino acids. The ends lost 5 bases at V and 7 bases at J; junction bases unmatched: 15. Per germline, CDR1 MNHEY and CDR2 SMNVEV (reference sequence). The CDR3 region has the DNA TGTGCCAGCAGTGTGAGGGACAGGGACCCTTGGGGGGAGCAGTACTTC. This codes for CASSVRDRDPWGEQYF.

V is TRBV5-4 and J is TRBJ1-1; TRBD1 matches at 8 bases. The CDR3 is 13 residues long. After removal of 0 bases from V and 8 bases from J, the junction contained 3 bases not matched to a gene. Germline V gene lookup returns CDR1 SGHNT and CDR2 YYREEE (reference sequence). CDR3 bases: TGTGCCAGCAGCTTGGCCCGACAGGGGGAAGCTTTCTTT. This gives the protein CASSLARQGEAFF.

As DNA, the CDR3 is TGTGCCAGCTCACCACCGCTAGCGGGAGTTTCCGATACGCAGTATTTT. Protein: CASSPPLAGVSDTQYF. V is TRBV18 and J is TRBJ2-3, with TRBD2 matching over 10 bases. Unmatched junction bases numbered 6, after V lost 0 bases and J lost 6 bases. CDR1 and CDR2 from the germline V gene are KGHSH and LQKENI. The CDR3 sequence is 16 residues long. Full variable domain (outside the CDR3, taken from reference TRBV18 and TRBJ2-3): NAGVMQNPRHLVRRRGQEARLRCSPMKGHSHVYWYRQLPEEGLKFMVYLQKENIIDESGMPKERFSAEFPKEGPSILRIQQVVRGDSAAYFCASSPPLAGVSDTQYFGPGTRLTVL.

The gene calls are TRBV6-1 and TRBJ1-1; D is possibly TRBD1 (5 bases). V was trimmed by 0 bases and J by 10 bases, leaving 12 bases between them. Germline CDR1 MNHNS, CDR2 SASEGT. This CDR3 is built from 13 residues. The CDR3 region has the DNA TGTGCCAGCAGTGAAGCAGGGATTGGGACAGCTTTCTTT. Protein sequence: CASSEAGIGTAFF.

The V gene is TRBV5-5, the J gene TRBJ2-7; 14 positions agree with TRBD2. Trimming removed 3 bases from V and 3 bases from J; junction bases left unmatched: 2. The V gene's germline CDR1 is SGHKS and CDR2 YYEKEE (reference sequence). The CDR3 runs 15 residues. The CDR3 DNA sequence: TGTGCCAGCAGCTCGGGACTAGCGGGAGTCTACGAGCAGTACTTC. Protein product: CASSSGLAGVYEQYF.

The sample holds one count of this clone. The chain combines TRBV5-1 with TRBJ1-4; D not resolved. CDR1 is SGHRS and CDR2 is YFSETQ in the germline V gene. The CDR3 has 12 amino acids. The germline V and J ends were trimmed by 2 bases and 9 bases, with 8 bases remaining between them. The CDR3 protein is CASSLGFKKLFF. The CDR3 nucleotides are TGCGCCAGCAGCTTAGGGTTCAAAAAACTGTTTTTT.

The DNA of the CDR3 is TGTGCCAGCTCGTTAGGAGGATACTATGGCTACACCTTC. As protein: CASSLGGYYGYTF. The chain has TRBV6-5 and TRBJ1-2; D is undetermined. CDR3 length equals 13 residues. V shed 8 bases and J shed 3 bases, with 13 bases lying between them. CDR1 and CDR2 (germline): MNHEY, SVGAGI.

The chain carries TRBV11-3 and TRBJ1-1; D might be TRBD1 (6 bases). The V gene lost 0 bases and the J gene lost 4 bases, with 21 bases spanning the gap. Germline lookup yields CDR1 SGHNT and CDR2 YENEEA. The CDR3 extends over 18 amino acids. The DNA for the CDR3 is TGTGCCAGCAGCTTAGATGGGGGGCGAGTCGGTTGGGGCACTGAAGCTTTCTTT. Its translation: CASSLDGGRVGWGTEAFF.

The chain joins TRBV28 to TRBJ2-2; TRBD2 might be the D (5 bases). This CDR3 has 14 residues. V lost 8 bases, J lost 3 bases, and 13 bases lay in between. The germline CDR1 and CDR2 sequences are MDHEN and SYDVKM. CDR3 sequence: CASQGGLDTGELFF. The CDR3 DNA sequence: TGTGCCAGCCAAGGAGGACTCGACACCGGGGAGCTGTTTTTT.

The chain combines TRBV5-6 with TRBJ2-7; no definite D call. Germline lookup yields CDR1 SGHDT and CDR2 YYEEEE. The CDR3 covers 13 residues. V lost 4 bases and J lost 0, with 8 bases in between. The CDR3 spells CASSAGPSYEQYF. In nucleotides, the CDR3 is TGTGCCAGCAGCGCAGGACCCTCCTACGAGCAGTACTTC.

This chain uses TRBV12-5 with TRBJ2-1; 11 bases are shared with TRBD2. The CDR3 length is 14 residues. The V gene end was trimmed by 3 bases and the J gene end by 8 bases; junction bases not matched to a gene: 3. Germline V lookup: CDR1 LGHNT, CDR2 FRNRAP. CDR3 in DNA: TGTGCTAGTGGTTTTGGGACTAGCGGAGATGAGCAGTTCTTC. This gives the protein CASGFGTSGDEQFF.

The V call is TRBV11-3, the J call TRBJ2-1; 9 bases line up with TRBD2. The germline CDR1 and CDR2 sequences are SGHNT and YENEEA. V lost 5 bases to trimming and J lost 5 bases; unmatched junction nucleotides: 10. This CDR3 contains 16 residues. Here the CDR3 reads CASSTHGTSIDNEQFF. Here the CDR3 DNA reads TGTGCCAGCAGCACCCACGGGACTAGCATCGACAATGAGCAGTTCTTC.

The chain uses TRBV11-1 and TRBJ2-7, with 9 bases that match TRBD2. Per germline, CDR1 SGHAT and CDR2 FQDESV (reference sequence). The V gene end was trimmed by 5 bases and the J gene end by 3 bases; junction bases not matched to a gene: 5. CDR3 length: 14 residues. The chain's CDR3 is CASSPTTSGYEQYF. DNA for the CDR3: TGTGCCAGCAGCCCTACGACTAGCGGCTACGAGCAGTACTTC. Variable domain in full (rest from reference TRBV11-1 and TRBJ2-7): EAEVAQSPRYKITEKSQAVAFWCDPISGHATLYWYRQILGQGPELLVQFQDESVVDDSQLPKDRFSAERLKGVDSTLKIQPAELGDSAMYLCASSPTTSGYEQYFGPGTRLTVT.

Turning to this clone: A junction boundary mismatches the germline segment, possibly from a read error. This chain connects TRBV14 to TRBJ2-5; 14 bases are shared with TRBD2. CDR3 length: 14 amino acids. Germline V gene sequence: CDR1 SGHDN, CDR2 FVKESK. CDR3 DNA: TGTGCCAGCAGCCAGGGGACTAGCGGGAGAGCCCTAAACTTC. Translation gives CASSQGTSGRALNF.

DNA for the CDR3: TGTGCCAGCAGTGGGCAGGAGACTATCTACGAGCAGTACTTC. Translated, it gives CASSGQETIYEQYF. The rearrangement links TRBV2 to TRBJ2-7; a possible D gene is TRBD2 (5 bases). V gave up 4 bases and J gave up 3 bases, with 13 bases separating them. This CDR3 contains 14 residues. CDR1 is SNHLY and CDR2 is FYNNEI in the germline V gene.

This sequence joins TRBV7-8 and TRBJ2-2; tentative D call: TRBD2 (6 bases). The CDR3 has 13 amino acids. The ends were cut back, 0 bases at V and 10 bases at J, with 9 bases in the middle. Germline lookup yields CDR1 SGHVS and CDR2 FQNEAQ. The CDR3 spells CASSLAGEEELFF. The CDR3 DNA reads TGTGCCAGCAGCTTAGCAGGGGAGGAGGAGCTGTTTTTT.

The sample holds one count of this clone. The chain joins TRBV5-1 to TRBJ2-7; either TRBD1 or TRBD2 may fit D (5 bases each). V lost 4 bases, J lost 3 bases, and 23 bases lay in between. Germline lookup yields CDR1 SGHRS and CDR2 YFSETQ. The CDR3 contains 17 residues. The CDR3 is CASSEPTGTVAFYEQYF. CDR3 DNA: TGCGCCAGCAGCGAGCCTACCGGGACCGTGGCCTTCTACGAGCAGTACTTC.

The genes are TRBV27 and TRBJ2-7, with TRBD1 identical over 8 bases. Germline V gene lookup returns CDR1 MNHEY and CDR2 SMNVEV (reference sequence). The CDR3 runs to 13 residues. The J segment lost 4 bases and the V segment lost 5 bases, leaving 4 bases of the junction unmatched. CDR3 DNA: TGTGCCAGCAGTATCAGACAGGGGTACGAGCAGTACTTC. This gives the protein CASSIRQGYEQYF.

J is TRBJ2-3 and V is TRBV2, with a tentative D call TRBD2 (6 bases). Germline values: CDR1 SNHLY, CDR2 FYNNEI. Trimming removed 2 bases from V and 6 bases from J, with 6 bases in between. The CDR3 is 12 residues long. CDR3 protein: CASSERGDTQYF. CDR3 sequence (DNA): TGTGCCAGCAGTGAACGGGGGGATACGCAGTATTTT. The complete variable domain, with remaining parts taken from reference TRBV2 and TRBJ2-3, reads EPEVTQTPSHQVTQMGQEVILRCVPISNHLYFYWYRQILGQKVEFLVSFYNNEISEKSEIFDDQFSVERPDGSNFTLKIRSTKLEDSAMYFCASSERGDTQYFGPGTRLTVL.